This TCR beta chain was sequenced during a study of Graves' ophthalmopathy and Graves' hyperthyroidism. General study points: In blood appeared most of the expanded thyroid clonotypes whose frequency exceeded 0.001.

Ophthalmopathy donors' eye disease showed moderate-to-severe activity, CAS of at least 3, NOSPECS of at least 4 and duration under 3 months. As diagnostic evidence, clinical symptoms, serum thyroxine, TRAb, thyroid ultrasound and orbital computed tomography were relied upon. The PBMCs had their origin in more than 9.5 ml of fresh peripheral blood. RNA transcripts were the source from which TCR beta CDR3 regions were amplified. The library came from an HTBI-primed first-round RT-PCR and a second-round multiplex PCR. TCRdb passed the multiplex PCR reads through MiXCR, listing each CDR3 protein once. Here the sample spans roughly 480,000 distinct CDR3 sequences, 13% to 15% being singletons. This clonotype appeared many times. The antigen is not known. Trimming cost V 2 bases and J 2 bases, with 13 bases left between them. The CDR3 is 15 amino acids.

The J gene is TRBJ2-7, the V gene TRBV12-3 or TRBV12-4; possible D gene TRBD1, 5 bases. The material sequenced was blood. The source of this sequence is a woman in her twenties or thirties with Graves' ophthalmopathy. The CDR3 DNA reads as TGTGCCAGCAGTTTATCAGGGTTGGGTGCCTACGAGCAGTACTTC. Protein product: CASSLSGLGAYEQYF.